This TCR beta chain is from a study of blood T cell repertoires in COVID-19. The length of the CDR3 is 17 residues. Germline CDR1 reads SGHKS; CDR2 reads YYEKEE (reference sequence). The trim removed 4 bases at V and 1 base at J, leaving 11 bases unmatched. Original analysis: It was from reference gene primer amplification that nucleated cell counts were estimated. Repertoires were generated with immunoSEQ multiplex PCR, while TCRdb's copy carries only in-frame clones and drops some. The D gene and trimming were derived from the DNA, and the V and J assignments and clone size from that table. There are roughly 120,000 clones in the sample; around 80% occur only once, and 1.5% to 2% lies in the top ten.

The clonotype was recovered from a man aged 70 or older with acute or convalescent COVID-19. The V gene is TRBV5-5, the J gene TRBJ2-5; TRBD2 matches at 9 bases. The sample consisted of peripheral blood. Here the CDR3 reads CASSPGVKAGGQETQYF. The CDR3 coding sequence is TGTGCCAGCAGCCCGGGGGTGAAAGCGGGGGGCCAAGAGACCCAGTACTTC.